These 2 T cell receptor beta chains were sequenced from one sample in a study of blood T cells in healthy people across ages. Primed by a sample-barcoded 5' primer and a J-beta primer mix, a second PCR proceeded for roughly 7 to 12 cycles. TCRdb re-analysed the 5' RACE reads in MiXCR, keeping a single row per CDR3 protein. The data contain around 1.5 million distinct CDR3 sequences, roughly 60% of them singletons. Sequences were obtained from blood. Receptors originate from a man aged 18-30 years in good health.

The chain has TRBV20-1 and TRBJ2-7, with 8 nucleotides matching TRBD2. The V and J ends lost 4 bases and 7 bases, in that order; junction bases with no gene match: 12. CDR1 and CDR2 (germline): DFQATT, SNEGSKA (reference sequence). The CDR3 has 14 amino acids. DNA of the CDR3: TGCAGTGCTAAGTCCAGCGGGAGAGTTATTGAGCAGTACTTC. Translated: CSAKSSGRVIEQYF.

The V call is TRBV5-1, the J call TRBJ2-7, with 7 positions matching TRBD1. The germline V gene has CDR1 SGHRS and CDR2 YFSETQ. This CDR3 is 14 amino acids long. V trimming: 4 bases; J trimming: 3 bases; junction bases outside the gene matches: 7. CDR3 DNA sequence: TGCGCCAGCAGCCTCCTGGACAGGAACTACGAGCAGTACTTC. It yields the protein CASSLLDRNYEQYF.